These 5 T cell receptor beta chains share one sample of origin, sequenced in a study of T cell clonality in common variable immunodeficiency. Measured with immunoSEQ multiplex PCR; TCRdb has only the in-frame clones, and not every one. The sample has about 35,000 clones, none seen only once; the top ten hold 2.5% to 3.5%. The sample was peripheral blood mononuclear cells. These receptors were taken from a person between 18 and 75 years old in good health.

At least ten counts were recorded for this clone. The sequence runs out 3 residues before the end of the CDR3; the remainder is reconstructed from the germline J gene. J is TRBJ1-5 and V is TRBV7-3; possibly TRBD1 for D (6 bases). The V gene's germline CDR1 is SGHTA and CDR2 FQGTGA. Trimming shortened V by 5 bases and J by 4 bases, and 9 bases separated the two germline ends. The CDR3 spans 13 residues. The CDR3 DNA, read in part, is TGTGCCAGCAGCACCGGACAGAATCAGCCC. Protein: CASSTGQNQP. The whole CDR3 sequence reads CASSTGQNQPQHF. Supplemented by reference TRBV7-3 and TRBJ1-5, the full variable domain reads GAGVSQTPSNKVTEKGKYVELRCDPISGHTALYWYRQSLGQGPEFLIYFQGTGAADDSGLPNDRFFAVRPEGSVSTLKIQRTERGDSAVYLCASSTGQNQPQHFGDGTRLSIL.

The sample holds a few counts of this clone. Read sequence stops 3 residues before the CDR3 end, and the germline J gene provides the missing end. The chain combines TRBV5-1 with TRBJ1-2; no clear D. Germline V CDR1 and CDR2: SGHRS, YFSETQ. The CDR3 loop spans 15 amino acids. The covered CDR3 bases are TGCGCCAGCAGCTTGGTGGCGGGGAGGCAAGAGACC. This sequence encodes CASSLVAGRQET. In full, the CDR3 is CASSLVAGRQETYTF.

This clone was recorded many times. The read terminates 3 residues ahead of where the CDR3 ends, so the germline J gene completes it. The chain has TRBV7-7 and TRBJ2-2, with 12 bases lining up with TRBD2. The CDR3 consists of 17 residues. Per germline, CDR1 SSHAT and CDR2 FNYEAQ (reference sequence). V trimming: 2 bases; J trimming: 4 bases; junction bases outside the gene matches: 5. CDR3: CASSLNLAGGGTGELFF. The DNA read from the CDR3 is TGTGCCAGCAGCTTAAATCTAGCGGGAGGGGGCACCGGGGAG.

The sample holds many counts of this clone. The CDR3 end falls 3 residues outside the read, so it is completed with the germline J gene. The chain employs TRBV20-1 and TRBJ2-3; TRBD2 matches 9 bases. This CDR3 has 14 amino acids. CDR1 and CDR2 from the germline V gene are DFQATT and SNEGSKA (reference sequence). Germline trimming cut 4 bases from V and 4 bases from J; bases unmatched to any gene: 6. This CDR3 is CSATPAGGADTQYF. CDR3 bases read: TGCAGTGCTACCCCAGCGGGAGGAGCAGATACG.

This clone was picked up many times. Read sequence stops 3 residues before the CDR3 end, and the germline J gene provides the missing end. The chain is built from TRBV11-2 and TRBJ2-7, with D unresolved. This CDR3 spans 12 amino acids. CDR1 is SGHAT and CDR2 is FQNNGV in the germline V gene. V lost 3 bases and J 5 bases, leaving 8 bases between the germline ends. The CDR3 protein is CASSFKAHEQYF. The CDR3 bases that were read are TGTGCCAGCAGCTTCAAGGCCCACGAG.